This T cell receptor beta chain comes out of a study of graft-versus-host responses after intestinal transplantation. Study-level points and caveats: GvH clones detected in recipient marrow included some appearing first in ileum or blood.

Repertoires were generated with immunoSEQ multiplex PCR, while TCRdb's copy carries only in-frame clones and drops some. Seen here are about 120,000 clones, approximately 92% observed once, and the top ten hold more than 0.09%. This clone has just one count. Antigen unknown. V shed 0 bases and J shed 2 bases, with 11 bases lying between them. The CDR3 is 15 residues long. Germline V lookup: CDR1 ENHRY, CDR2 SYGVKD. The chain couples TRBV10-3 to TRBJ2-7; D is ambiguous. The sequences come from unstimulated CD4+ T cells sorted from spleen or lymph node cells, collected before intestinal transplant. This sequence originates from a human donor who received an intestinal transplant. This CDR3 is CAISESRTLAYEQYF. The CDR3 nucleotides are TGTGCCATCAGTGAGTCTAGGACGTTAGCCTACGAGCAGTACTTC.